The present T cell receptor beta chain was sequenced within a study of cytomegalovirus exposure and HLA in healthy donors. Study conclusions and caveats: Within a later analysis, the majority of CMV-associated TCR beta chains appeared HLA-restricted. High sensitivity and specificity were reportedly achieved when the classifier diagnosed cytomegalovirus status. Later analysis placed DRB1 highest and HLA-C lowest in TCR association rates, which differed by HLA locus.

Primers for the PCR totalled 60 Vbeta and 13 Jbeta. Measured with immunoSEQ multiplex PCR; TCRdb has only the in-frame clones, and not every one. Counted here are 130,000 to 150,000 clones, about 82% occurring once; the ten biggest clones make up 2.2%. To note about this clone: Its antigen is not known.

Germline V lookup: CDR1 SEHNR, CDR2 FQNEAQ (reference sequence). The CDR3 totals 19 residues. Trimming pared 11 bases from V and 2 bases from J, leaving 31 bases between. This clonotype was obtained from a man between 25 and 39 years old in good health and CMV-seronegative. Sequenced input: PBMCs. The chain couples TRBV7-9 to TRBJ1-5; D gene ambiguous. CDR3 DNA sequence: TGTGCCGGGAGGAGGGCCCGCGTTTACGAAGGAGAAGGCAATCAGCCCCAGCATTTT. Protein: CAGRRARVYEGEGNQPQHF.